This T cell receptor beta chain was identified during a study of cytomegalovirus exposure and HLA in healthy donors. Overall study: In terms of ancestry, the Caucasian-associated cluster contained roughly 81% of the approximately 420 genotyped donors. Points from the study as a whole: Three chains tied to CMV proved CMV antigen-specific in vitro. In an earlier analysis, about 87% or about 30%: the productive usage of most TCR beta V segments. In a later analysis, V- and J-gene trimming of beta chains associated with a DCLRE1C missense variant, replicated independently.

This CDR3 has 14 amino acids. CDR1 is LNHDA, CDR2 SQIVND, per germline (reference sequence). V was trimmed by 4 bases and J by 4 bases, leaving 13 bases between them. As for this clone: Antigen unknown.

With 60 Vbeta and 13 Jbeta primers, the PCR was carried out. Sequencing was performed with immunoSEQ multiplex PCR; in TCRdb, only in-frame clones are kept and a portion is missing. The sample lists 150,000 to 200,000 clones; approximately 71% were seen once. This TCR derives from a woman aged 35 to 49 in good health and CMV-seropositive. The chain links TRBV19 to TRBJ2-5; D is perhaps TRBD2 (6 bases). Sample: PBMCs. The CDR3, as DNA: TGTGCCAGTAGTACCCCTGGACTATCAGAGACCCAGTACTTC. It yields the protein CASSTPGLSETQYF.